The TCR beta chain under discussion was sequenced for a study of blood T cell repertoires in COVID-19 (dated by TCRdb to the early 2020s). About the investigation overall: The collaborator samples originated in the United States, Italy and Spain and spanned the acute and convalescent phases of COVID-19. The material from the prospective study consisted of cDNA or gDNA derived from T cells, B-cell-depleted T cells, or PBMCs. Subjects who had been exposed to COVID-19, were actively infected with it, or had recovered from it provided the deeply sampled blood TCRbeta repertoires that made up the dataset. The repertoires were made available in a free public database intended to serve as a resource for research on the immune response to SARS-CoV-2. The samples were drawn from two sources: the first 160 participants of the ongoing ImmuneRACE study, and some 1,300 subjects contributed by 6 global collaborators. Sample metadata almost always included a de-identified subject ID, COVID-19 status, age in years and sex. Where HLA class I and class II types were available, the types were taken from metadata supplied by the sample provider, not from assay-based typing.

The cysteine opens and the phenylalanine closes a CDR3 of 15 amino acids. Left in the record is the CDR3 DNA by itself, 45 bases read in frame from the first base. V and J lose 0 bases and 7 bases, and a span of 15 bases separates them. Taken from the germline V gene (reference sequence), the CDR1 and CDR2 loops are PRHDT and FYEKMQ. TCRbeta CDR3 regions were amplified from genomic DNA using the immunoSEQ Assay, a bias-controlled multiplex PCR. Concerning the study's data processing: Nucleated cell counts per sample were estimated from amplification of reference gene primers within the assay. To quantify the absolute abundance of each unique TCRbeta CDR3 rearrangement, sequence reads were collapsed and filtered. For each sample, productive Simpson clonality was calculated as the square root of Simpson's diversity index across productive rearrangements. The immuneACCESS repertoire file appears here via TCRdb, limited to in-frame rearrangements. These files lack a portion of the clones; in checked studies, under half of the deficit traces to unresolved V genes, and the cause of the others is not known. V and J calls and clone size are copied from that table; D and trimming were computed from the DNA. The sample table contains 140,000 or so clones; only one count was recorded for around 87% of them. The ten largest clones add up to 8.5% to 9.5% of the sample.

Summary of the overall study and its limitations: The amount of clinical and demographic metadata varied by source and participant and was provided uncurated.

Whole blood was collected in K2EDTA tubes by collaborating institutions according to the institutions' own protocols. Collaborator samples were shipped for TCRbeta analysis as frozen whole blood, isolated PBMCs, or DNA extracted from either sample type. With regard to this clone: No cognate antigen has been identified for it. Per-nucleotide qualities are absent, and no much larger clonotype sits a single base away.

This chain joins TRBV13 to TRBJ1-2; a tentative D match to TRBD1 spans 5 bases. Input material: peripheral blood. The clonotype was recovered from a woman between 45 and 60 years old with active or convalescent COVID-19. The CDR3 loop reads CASSLGVRGSGGYTF. The DNA reads TGTGCCAGCAGCTTAGGCGTTAGGGGCTCGGGTGGCTACACCTTC.